Listed here is a single TCR beta chain. The data derive from a study of blood T cell repertoires in COVID-19. Whole-study context: COVID-19 samples from acute and convalescent phases originated in the United States, Italy and Spain. T cells, B-cell-depleted T cells, or PBMCs supplied cDNA or gDNA.

V was pared by 5 bases and J by 4 bases, with 15 bases between. The CDR3 consists of 15 residues. The germline V gene encodes CDR1 SGHTA and CDR2 FQGNSA. Original data processing: Amplification with reference gene primers provided the estimates of nucleated cell counts. TCRdb keeps only in-frame clones here, not all; method: immunoSEQ multiplex PCR. For V, J and clone size, that table is used; D and trimming come from the DNA. The data hold 95,000 to 110,000 clones, with around 92% observed a single time. Sequencing used peripheral blood. This receptor was identified in a man aged 35-49 years with active or convalescent COVID-19. The V call is TRBV7-2, the J call TRBJ1-3, with a weak D call TRBD1 (5 bases). The CDR3 loop reads CASSRGGGAGNTIYF. Written as DNA, the CDR3 is TGTGCCAGCAGCCGCGGCGGAGGGGCCGGAAACACCATATATTTT.